This record looks at one T cell receptor (beta chain) sequence and its context. Its antigen is not known. PCR amplification relied on 60 Vbeta primers (plus 13 Jbeta primers). Assay: immunoSEQ multiplex PCR; the TCRdb copy retains only in-frame clones and omits some. The table records roughly 200,000 clones, 85% of them present only once. This sample was included in a study of cytomegalovirus exposure and HLA in healthy donors. Study-wide findings and caveats: Accurate prediction of HLA-A and HLA-B alleles (for most subjects) was reportedly achieved from TCR beta sequences. It was reported that the classifier diagnosed cytomegalovirus status with high specificity and sensitivity in both the original and validation cohorts. Analyses of presence and absence presupposed an approximately uniform sequencing depth across donors.

The CDR3 is made up of 13 amino acids. V was trimmed by 5 bases and J by 5 bases, leaving 16 bases between them. Germline CDR1 reads GTSNPN; CDR2 reads SVGIG (reference sequence). The receptor was derived from a woman between 45 and 60 years old in good health and CMV-seronegative. Sequencing was carried out using PBMCs. The chain is built from TRBV30 and TRBJ2-7, with D tentatively TRBD2 (7 bases). The chain's CDR3 is CAWAQGGGDEQYF. The CDR3 bases are TGTGCCTGGGCTCAGGGAGGGGGGGACGAGCAGTACTTC.